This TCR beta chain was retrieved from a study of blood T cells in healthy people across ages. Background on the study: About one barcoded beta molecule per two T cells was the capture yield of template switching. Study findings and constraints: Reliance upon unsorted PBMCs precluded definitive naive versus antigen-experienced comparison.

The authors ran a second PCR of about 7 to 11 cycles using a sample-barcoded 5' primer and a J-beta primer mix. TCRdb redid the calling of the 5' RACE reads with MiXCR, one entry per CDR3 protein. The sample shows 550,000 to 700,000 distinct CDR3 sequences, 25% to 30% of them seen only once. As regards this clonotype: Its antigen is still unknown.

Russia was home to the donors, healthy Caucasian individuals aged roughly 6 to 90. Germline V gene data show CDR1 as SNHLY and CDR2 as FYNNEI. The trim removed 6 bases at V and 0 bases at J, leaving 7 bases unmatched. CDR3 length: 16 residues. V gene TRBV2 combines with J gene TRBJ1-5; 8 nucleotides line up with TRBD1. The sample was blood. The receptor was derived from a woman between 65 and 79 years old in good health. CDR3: CASRHGTGNSNQPQHF. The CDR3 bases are TGTGCCAGCAGGCACGGGACAGGAAATAGCAATCAGCCCCAGCATTTT.